The clone carrying this T cell receptor (beta chain) occurred many times. This entry is derived from a study of T-cell reconstitution after alpha-beta-depleted transplantation in children. The TCRbeta library incorporated unique molecular identifiers. TCRdb independently ran MiXCR on the PCR reads; one entry per CDR3 protein. The sample records some 200,000 distinct CDR3 sequences, about 6.8% being singletons. The V end was cut by 3 bases, the J end by 3 bases, with 12 bases between. There are 15 residues in the CDR3. The starting material was PBMCs from the stem cell graft donor, obtained from the stem cell graft. This TCR was sampled from a human donor who donated a stem cell graft to a child with Wiskott-Aldrich syndrome. V usage is TRBV12-3 or TRBV12-4 and J usage is TRBJ1-5; perhaps TRBD1 as D (6 bases). The CDR3 DNA reads as TGTGCCAGCAGTTTCGCAACAGGGAACAATCAGCCCCAGCATTTT. Protein: CASSFATGNNQPQHF.